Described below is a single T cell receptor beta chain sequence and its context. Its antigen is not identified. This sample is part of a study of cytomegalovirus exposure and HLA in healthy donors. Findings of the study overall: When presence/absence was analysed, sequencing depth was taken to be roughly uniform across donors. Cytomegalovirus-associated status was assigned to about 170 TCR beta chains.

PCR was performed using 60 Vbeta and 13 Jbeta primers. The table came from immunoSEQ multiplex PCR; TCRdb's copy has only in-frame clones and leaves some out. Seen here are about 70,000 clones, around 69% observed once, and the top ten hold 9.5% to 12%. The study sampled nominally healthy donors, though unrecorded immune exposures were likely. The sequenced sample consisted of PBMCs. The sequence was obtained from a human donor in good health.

CDR3 region: CASSSRQGADHEKLFF. In nucleotides, the CDR3 is TGTGCCAGCAGCTCCAGACAGGGGGCGGATCATGAAAAACTGTTTTTT. The chain joins TRBV5-6 to TRBJ1-4, with 10 bases identical to TRBD1. From germline, CDR1 is SGHDT and CDR2 YYEEEE. The V gene end was trimmed by 3 bases and the J gene end by 6 bases; junction bases not matched to a gene: 8. This CDR3 comprises 16 residues.